Shown below are 17 T cell receptor beta chains from a single sample sequenced in a study of OX40 agonist ivuxolimab in advanced cancers. Repertoires were generated with immunoSEQ multiplex PCR, while TCRdb's copy carries only in-frame clones and drops some. The repertoire includes tens of thousands of clones, around 89% of them detected once, and about 23% sits in the top ten. Specimen: CD4+ or CD8+ T cells sorted from blood, collected in a trial of the OX40 agonist ivuxolimab. The receptors come from an adult with an advanced solid tumor such as melanoma, head and neck, liver or kidney cancer.

The V gene is TRBV9, the J gene TRBJ1-2; weak D call: TRBD1 (5 bases). CDR3 length: 16 amino acids. V shed 3 bases and J shed 2 bases, with 17 bases lying between them. Per germline, CDR1 SGDLS and CDR2 YYNGEE. The CDR3 sequence is CASSGGGELANYGYTF. CDR3 nucleotide sequence: TGTGCCAGCAGCGGGGGAGGGGAACTCGCGAACTATGGCTACACCTTC. Full variable domain (missing parts from reference TRBV9 and TRBJ1-2): DSGVTQTPKHLITATGQRVTLRCSPRSGDLSVYWYQQSLDQGLQFLIQYYNGEERAKGNILERFSAQQFPDLHSELNLSSLELGDSALYFCASSGGGELANYGYTFGSGTRLTVV.

The rearrangement links TRBV13 to TRBJ2-5; 11 bases map to TRBD2. The V segment lost 7 bases and the J segment 2 bases; nucleotides outside the gene matches: 15. The V gene's germline CDR1 is PRHDT and CDR2 FYEKMQ (reference sequence). The CDR3 is 18 residues long. The CDR3 spells CASTRWGGLAEEQETQYF. In nucleotides, the CDR3 is TGTGCCAGCACCCGCTGGGGGGGACTAGCGGAGGAACAAGAGACCCAGTACTTC.

This clone appeared once. This chain links TRBV10-1 with TRBJ2-3; D remains ambiguous. V lost 1 base, J lost 0 bases, and 11 bases lay in between. From germline, CDR1 is WNHNN and CDR2 SYGVQD (reference sequence). CDR3 length: 16 residues. This chain's CDR3 is CASSEFAWGSTDTQYF. DNA of the CDR3: TGCGCCAGCAGTGAGTTTGCCTGGGGAAGCACAGATACGCAGTATTTT.

V usage is TRBV27 and J usage is TRBJ2-7; no definite D call. Germline CDR1 and CDR2: MNHEY and SMNVEV (reference sequence). This CDR3 region has 16 residues. Trimming removed 0 bases from V and 6 bases from J, with 18 bases in between. The CDR3 DNA sequence: TGTGCCAGCAGTTTATCGATTCCCTTAGGGATCAGCGAGCAGTACTTC. Translated, it gives CASSLSIPLGISEQYF.

This chain connects TRBV7-6 to TRBJ1-5, with D possibly being TRBD1 (6 bases). Trimming took 1 base from V and 6 from J, leaving 22 bases between them. Germline V lookup: CDR1 SGHVS, CDR2 FNYEAQ. The CDR3 contains 18 residues. The CDR3 protein is CASSLDRVWVAGVQPQHF. In DNA, the CDR3 is TGTGCCAGCAGCTTAGATAGGGTATGGGTGGCAGGGGTTCAGCCCCAGCATTTT.

This chain connects TRBV5-8 to TRBJ2-1, with 13 bases aligning to TRBD2. The germline V gene encodes CDR1 SGHTS and CDR2 YDEGEE. The CDR3 is made up of 15 amino acids. J lost 8 bases, V lost 2 bases, and 4 bases had no gene match. CDR3 coding DNA: TGTGCCAGCAGCTTAGGACTAGCGGGAGTTGATGAGCAGTTCTTC. Residues: CASSLGLAGVDEQFF.

This rearrangement joins TRBV6-5 to TRBJ2-7, with D possibly being TRBD1 (5 bases). From germline, CDR1 is MNHEY and CDR2 SVGAGI. The germline V and J ends were trimmed by 1 base and 4 bases, with 11 bases remaining between them. This CDR3 comprises 14 residues. This CDR3 reads CASSYLSKGYEQYF. DNA for the CDR3: TGTGCCAGCAGTTACTTGTCGAAGGGGTACGAGCAGTACTTC.

V and J are TRBV7-9 and TRBJ1-1, with 7 bases identical to TRBD1. Trimming took 5 bases from V and 1 from J; bases not matched to a gene: 1. Germline loops: CDR1 SEHNR, CDR2 FQNEAQ (reference sequence). The CDR3 has 13 amino acids. The CDR3 sequence: CASSRQGNTEAFF. The DNA for the CDR3 is TGTGCCAGCAGCAGACAGGGGAACACTGAAGCTTTCTTT. Supplemented by reference TRBV7-9 and TRBJ1-1, the full variable domain reads DTGVSQNPRHKITKRGQNVTFRCDPISEHNRLYWYRQTLGQGPEFLTYFQNEAQLEKSRLLSDRFSAERPKGSFSTLEIQRTEQGDSAMYLCASSRQGNTEAFFGQGTRLTVV.

The chain has TRBV11-1 and TRBJ1-1; D is uncertain. The CDR3 runs 14 residues. V gave up 3 bases and J gave up 1 base, with 9 bases separating them. Per the germline V gene, CDR1 is SGHAT and CDR2 is FQDESV (reference sequence). The CDR3 region has the DNA TGTGCCAGCAGCTTTATCCAGGCGAACACTGAAGCTTTCTTT. Its protein product is CASSFIQANTEAFF.

This clone was counted once. The J gene is TRBJ2-3, the V gene TRBV27; perhaps TRBD2 as D (6 bases). V was shortened by 3 bases and J by 6 bases, with 7 bases between the two germline ends. Germline V gene sequence: CDR1 MNHEY, CDR2 SMNVEV (reference sequence). The CDR3 has 12 residues. The CDR3 region is CASSFGGDTQYF. The DNA of the CDR3 is TGTGCCAGCAGTTTTGGGGGGGATACGCAGTATTTT.

The V and J genes are TRBV2 and TRBJ2-7, with 8 bases lining up with TRBD2. This CDR3 spans 13 amino acids. V gave up 8 bases and J gave up 4 bases; unmatched junction bases: 7. CDR1 SNHLY and CDR2 FYNNEI come from the germline V gene. The CDR3 DNA reads TGTGCCAGCCGAGCGGGAGCGAGGTACGAGCAGTACTTC. Protein sequence: CASRAGARYEQYF.

J is TRBJ1-5 and V is TRBV11-2; a possible D gene is TRBD1 (5 bases). The germline gives CDR1 SGHAT, CDR2 FQNNGV. The CDR3 covers 15 residues. V was pared by 1 base and J by 1 base, with 8 bases between. The CDR3 loop is CASSLGRGSNQPQHF. The CDR3 DNA reads TGTGCCAGCAGCTTAGGTCGGGGGAGCAATCAGCCCCAGCATTTT.

The CDR3 reads CASTPGLAVAYEQYF. The CDR3 DNA reads as TGTGCCAGCACCCCCGGACTAGCGGTCGCCTACGAGCAGTACTTC. V and J are TRBV11-2 and TRBJ2-7; TRBD2 matches 10 bases. Trimming at V came to 7 bases and at J to 2 bases, leaving 8 bases not matched to a gene. CDR1 and CDR2 from the germline V gene are SGHAT and FQNNGV. The CDR3 is 15 residues long.

The gene calls are TRBV7-8 and TRBJ2-5, with 13 bases identical to TRBD2. CDR1 SGHVS and CDR2 FQNEAQ come from the germline V gene. The trim removed 5 bases at V and 4 bases at J, leaving 10 bases unmatched. CDR3 length: 17 amino acids. For the CDR3, the DNA is TGTGCCAGCAGCAACCTCCGGGGACTAGCGGGATTAGAGACCCAGTACTTC. It encodes CASSNLRGLAGLETQYF.

This chain joins TRBV7-9 and TRBJ1-1; no clear D gene. Germline loops: CDR1 SEHNR, CDR2 FQNEAQ (reference sequence). Trimming pared 1 base from V and 10 bases from J, leaving 19 bases between. The CDR3 consists of 15 residues. The CDR3 reads CASSLVPSAAPTAFF. The CDR3 DNA reads TGTGCCAGCAGCTTAGTGCCCAGCGCAGCCCCAACAGCTTTCTTT.

The gene calls are TRBV19 and TRBJ2-3; D perhaps matches TRBD2 (7 bases). Germline values: CDR1 LNHDA, CDR2 SQIVND (reference sequence). Between the trimmed V and J ends, which lost 3 bases and 3 bases, there was a span of 16 bases. The CDR3 extends over 16 amino acids. CDR3 residues: CASSMGASGLTDTQYF. The CDR3 region has the DNA TGTGCCAGTAGTATGGGGGCTAGCGGATTAACAGATACGCAGTATTTT.

This clone was recorded only once. This chain connects TRBV7-9 to TRBJ2-3; perhaps TRBD1 as D (7 bases). This CDR3 has 15 amino acids. Per germline, CDR1 SEHNR and CDR2 FQNEAQ (reference sequence). V was pared by 2 bases and J by 6 bases, with 15 bases between. For the CDR3, the DNA is TGTGCCAGCAGCTTACCAGGGGGGAGCGCGGATACGCAGTATTTT. Residues: CASSLPGGSADTQYF. Full variable domain (missing parts from reference TRBV7-9 and TRBJ2-3): DTGVSQNPRHKITKRGQNVTFRCDPISEHNRLYWYRQTLGQGPEFLTYFQNEAQLEKSRLLSDRFSAERPKGSFSTLEIQRTEQGDSAMYLCASSLPGGSADTQYFGPGTRLTVL.